A single sample is the source of the 13 T cell receptor beta chains below, sequenced in a study of a mutant IDH1 vaccine in newly diagnosed glioma. Antigen specificity for these receptors is unknown. Sample time point: week 47, end of study. Each vaccine dose was 300 ug of mutant IDH1 20-mer peptide, with topical imiquimod. Generated by immunoSEQ multiplex PCR, the TCRdb table keeps only in-frame clones and is missing some. The sample includes approximately 32,000 clones, around 90% of them seen just once. The sample was PBMCs, taken from a glioma patient whose treatment included an IDH1 peptide vaccine. These receptors originate from a man between 35 and 55 years old with glioma.

CDR3 nucleotide sequence: TGTGCCAGCAGTCAACGCGGGACAAGAGATTGGACAGATACGCAGTATTTT. Its protein is CASSQRGTRDWTDTQYF. This rearrangement joins TRBV28 to TRBJ2-3, with D perhaps given as TRBD1 or TRBD2 (6 bases each). Trimming cost V 5 bases and J 3 bases, with 21 bases left between them. The CDR3 length is 17 residues. Germline V gene sequence: CDR1 MDHEN, CDR2 SYDVKM.

The chain is built from TRBV7-9 and TRBJ1-4, with D unclear. The germline V gene encodes CDR1 SEHNR and CDR2 FQNEAQ (reference sequence). V was pared by 4 bases and J by 0 bases, with 12 bases between. The CDR3 is 16 amino acids. Here the CDR3 DNA reads TGTGCCAGCAGCTGGAGCCGGACTGCAACTAATGAAAAACTGTTTTTT. Translating gives CASSWSRTATNEKLFF.

The chain has TRBV6-6 and TRBJ2-2; 7 bases fit TRBD1. Per germline, CDR1 MNHNY and CDR2 SVGAGI (reference sequence). The CDR3 is made up of 15 amino acids. Trimming took 7 bases from V and 3 from J; bases not matched to a gene: 8. For the CDR3, the DNA is TGTGCCAGCAATAGCCGGGACAGCGACACCGGGGAGCTGTTTTTT. This encodes CASNSRDSDTGELFF.

The chain couples TRBV19 to TRBJ2-1; 9 nucleotides align to TRBD2. Germline V gene data show CDR1 as LNHDA and CDR2 as SQIVND (reference sequence). After removal of 3 bases from V and 9 bases from J, the junction contained 6 bases not matched to a gene. This CDR3 has 14 amino acids. The CDR3 sequence: CASSIRTSAGEQFF. The CDR3 DNA reads as TGTGCCAGTAGTATTAGGACTAGCGCGGGTGAGCAGTTCTTC.

The chain joins TRBV27 to TRBJ2-2; D gene uncertain. Germline V CDR1 and CDR2: MNHEY, SMNVEV (reference sequence). V lost 3 bases and J 0 bases, leaving 11 bases between the germline ends. There are 16 residues in the CDR3. The CDR3 DNA reads as TGTGCCAGCAGTTTGATCAGTTTCGCGAACACCGGGGAGCTGTTTTTT. It specifies CASSLISFANTGELFF.

The chain is built from TRBV4-2 and TRBJ1-3, with D possibly being TRBD1 (5 bases). Trimming took off 0 bases at V and 1 base at J, with 16 bases between the two ends. Germline CDR1 reads LGHNA; CDR2 reads YNFKEQ. This CDR3 has 18 amino acids. The CDR3 reads CASSQDSRRGASGNTIYF. Here the CDR3 DNA reads TGTGCCAGCAGCCAAGATAGCCGGAGGGGCGCTTCTGGAAACACCATATATTTT.

The V gene is TRBV28, the J gene TRBJ1-5; D may be TRBD1 (5 bases). V lost 4 bases, J lost 2 bases, and 9 bases lay in between. The germline V gene has CDR1 MDHEN and CDR2 SYDVKM. CDR3 size: 14 residues. CDR3 coding DNA: TGTGCCAGCAGTTCCCCGGGACGCAATCAGCCCCAGCATTTT. It is translated as CASSSPGRNQPQHF.

This clone was seen a single time. This sequence joins TRBV7-2 and TRBJ2-5; a possible D gene is TRBD2 (6 bases). CDR1 is SGHTA and CDR2 is FQGNSA in the germline V gene. This CDR3 contains 16 residues. V lost 2 bases to trimming and J lost 5 bases, with 18 bases between them. The CDR3 nucleotides read TGTGCCAGCAGCTTAATGCAGAGGAGGGAGGTTGAGACCCAGTACTTC. Protein: CASSLMQRREVETQYF. The variable domain in full, with the rest retrieved from reference TRBV7-2 and TRBJ2-5, is GAGVSQSPSNKVTEKGKDVELRCDPISGHTALYWYRQSLGQGLEFLIYFQGNSAPDKSGLPSDRFSAERTGGSVSTLTIQRTQQEDSAVYLCASSLMQRREVETQYFGPGTRLLVL.

The chain carries TRBV7-2 and TRBJ2-2, with TRBD2 matching 11 bases. V was clipped by 4 bases and J by 4 bases; unmatched bases: 5. Per the germline V gene, CDR1 is SGHTA and CDR2 is FQGNSA. The CDR3 spans 16 residues. CDR3 coding DNA: TGTGCCAGCAGCTCTTTAGCGGGAGGGGGCACCGGGGAGCTGTTTTTT. It encodes CASSSLAGGGTGELFF.

The sample holds one count of this clone. This chain uses TRBV25-1 with TRBJ1-2; 8 bases are a match to TRBD1. Unmatched junction bases numbered 6, after V lost 2 bases and J lost 4 bases. Per germline, CDR1 MGHDK and CDR2 SYGVNS. The CDR3 extends over 15 amino acids. CDR3 in DNA: TGTGCCAGCAGTGAAGGGAACAGGGGGAGCTATGGCTACACCTTC. Translated: CASSEGNRGSYGYTF.

This clone was found a few times. The chain couples TRBV5-1 to TRBJ2-2, with 8 bases fitting TRBD1. CDR3 length: 16 amino acids. Germline trimming cut 0 bases from V and 0 bases from J; bases unmatched to any gene: 1. From germline, CDR1 is SGHRS and CDR2 YFSETQ. CDR3 in DNA: TGCGCCAGCAGCTTGGGGACAGGGACGAACACCGGGGAGCTGTTTTTT. Translation: CASSLGTGTNTGELFF.

The chain uses TRBV29-1 and TRBJ1-1, with a tentative D call TRBD1 (6 bases). Germline CDR1 reads SQVTM; CDR2 reads ANQGSEA. There are 17 residues in the CDR3. The V end lost 3 bases, the J end lost 0 bases, and 20 bases lay between the germline ends. This CDR3 is CSVDLQGALLMNTEAFF. In DNA form, the CDR3 reads TGCAGCGTTGACCTACAGGGCGCTTTATTAATGAACACTGAAGCTTTCTTT.

J is TRBJ2-5 and V is TRBV2; TRBD1 matches 7 bases. The CDR3 runs 14 residues. Germline trimming cut 5 bases from V and 1 base from J; bases unmatched to any gene: 4. Germline V gene data show CDR1 as SNHLY and CDR2 as FYNNEI. CDR3 amino acids: CASSTYRGQETQYF. CDR3 nucleotide sequence: TGTGCCAGCAGTACTTACAGGGGCCAAGAGACCCAGTACTTC.